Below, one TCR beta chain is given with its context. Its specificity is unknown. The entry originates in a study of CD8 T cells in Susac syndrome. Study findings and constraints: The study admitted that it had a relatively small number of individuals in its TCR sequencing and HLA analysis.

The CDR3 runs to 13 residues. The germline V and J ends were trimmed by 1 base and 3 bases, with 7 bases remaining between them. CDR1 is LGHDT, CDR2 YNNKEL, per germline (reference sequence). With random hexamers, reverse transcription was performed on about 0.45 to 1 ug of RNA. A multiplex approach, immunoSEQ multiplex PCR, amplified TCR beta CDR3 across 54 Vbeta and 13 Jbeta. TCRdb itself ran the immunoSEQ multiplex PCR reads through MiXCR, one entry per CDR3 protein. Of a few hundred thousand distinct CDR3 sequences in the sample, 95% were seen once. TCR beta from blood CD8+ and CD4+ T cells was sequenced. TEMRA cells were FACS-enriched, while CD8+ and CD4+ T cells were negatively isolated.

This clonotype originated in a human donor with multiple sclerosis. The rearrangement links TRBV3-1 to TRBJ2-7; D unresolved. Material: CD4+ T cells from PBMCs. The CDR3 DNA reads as TGTGCCAGCAGCCAAGCCCCAGGCTACGAGCAGTACTTC. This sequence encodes CASSQAPGYEQYF.